One sample yielded the 3 T cell receptor beta chains listed below, sequenced in a study of T cells in women clearing cervical HPV infection (dated by TCRdb to between 2017 and 2018). Library preparation employed the immunoSEQ multiplex PCR assay. TCRdb provides this immuneACCESS table in a form limited to in-frame rearrangements. Some clones are lacking; in checked studies, under half of them reflect an unresolved V gene, and why the rest are absent is not known. This sample's table has entries for some 20,000 clones. The ten most abundant clones make up 4.5% to 6.5% of the sample. The sample consisted of blood buffy coat. Every receptor here comes from a woman aged 18-70 years with a cervical HPV16 infection that either progressed to CIN3+ or cleared (not recorded which).

With regard to this clone: The read gets to within 3 residues of the CDR3 end, and the germline J gene fills in the rest. The V call is TRBV5-1, the J call TRBJ2-5; 11 bases fit TRBD2. With 0 bases clipped from V and 5 bases from J, the junction kept 9 bases outside the gene matches. The CDR3 runs to 17 residues. CDR1 and CDR2 from the germline V gene are SGHRS and YFSETQ. This CDR3 is CASSLEIAGGPGETQYF. The part of the CDR3 DNA that was read is TGCGCCAGCAGCTTGGAGATAGCGGGGGGGCCAGGGGAGACC.

In regard to this clone: The read ends 3 residues before the CDR3 terminus; that terminus is restored from the germline J gene. The chain combines TRBV6-2 or TRBV6-3 with TRBJ2-2; TRBD2 agrees at 14 bases. This CDR3 has 17 amino acids. Germline V gene lookup returns CDR1 MNHEY and CDR2 SVGEGT. The junction had 5 bases not matched to a gene; V was cut back by 2 bases and J by 6 bases. The CDR3 region is CASSYGTSGGFAGELFF. The covered CDR3 bases are TGTGCCAGCAGTTACGGGACTAGCGGGGGCTTCGCCGGGGAG.

Note on this clone: From the germline J gene comes the end of the CDR3, since the read stops 3 residues before it. The chain uses TRBV20-1 and TRBJ2-5, with D possibly being TRBD2 (6 bases). Germline V lookup: CDR1 DFQATT, CDR2 SNEGSKA (reference sequence). There are 14 residues in the CDR3. Trimming cost V 3 bases and J 5 bases, with 16 bases left between them. CDR3 in amino acids: CSASRASDLETQYF. The CDR3 DNA, read in part, is TGCAGTGCTAGTAGGGCTAGCGATTTGGAGACC.